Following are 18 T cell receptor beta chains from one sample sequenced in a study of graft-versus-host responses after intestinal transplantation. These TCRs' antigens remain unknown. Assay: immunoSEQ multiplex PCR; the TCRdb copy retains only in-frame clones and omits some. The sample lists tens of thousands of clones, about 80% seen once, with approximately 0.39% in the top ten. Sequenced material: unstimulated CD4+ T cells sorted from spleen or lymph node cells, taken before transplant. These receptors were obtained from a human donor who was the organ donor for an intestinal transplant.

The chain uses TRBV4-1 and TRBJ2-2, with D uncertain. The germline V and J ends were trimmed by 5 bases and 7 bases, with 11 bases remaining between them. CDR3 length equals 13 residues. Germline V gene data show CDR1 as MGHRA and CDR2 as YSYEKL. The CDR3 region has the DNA TGCGCCAGCAGCTCGGGTGGTGGCGGGGAGCTGTTTTTT. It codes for CASSSGGGGELFF.

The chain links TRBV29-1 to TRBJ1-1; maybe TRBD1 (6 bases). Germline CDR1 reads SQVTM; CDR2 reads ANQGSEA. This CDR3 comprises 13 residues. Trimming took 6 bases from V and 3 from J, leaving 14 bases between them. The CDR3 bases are TGCAGCGTGGCCGGACAGTATCACACTGAAGCTTTCTTT. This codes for CSVAGQYHTEAFF.

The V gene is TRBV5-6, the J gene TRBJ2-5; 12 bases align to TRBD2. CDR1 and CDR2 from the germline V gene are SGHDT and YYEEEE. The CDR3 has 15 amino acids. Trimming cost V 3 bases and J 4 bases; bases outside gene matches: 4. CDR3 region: CASSSWTSGVETQYF. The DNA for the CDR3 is TGTGCCAGCAGCTCCTGGACTAGCGGGGTAGAGACCCAGTACTTC.

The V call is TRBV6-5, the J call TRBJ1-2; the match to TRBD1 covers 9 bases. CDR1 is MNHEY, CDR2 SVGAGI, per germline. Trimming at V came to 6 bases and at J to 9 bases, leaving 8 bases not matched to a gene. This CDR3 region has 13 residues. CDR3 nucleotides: TGTGCCAGCAGAACCGGACAGGGGAAGAGCTACACCTTC. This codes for CASRTGQGKSYTF.

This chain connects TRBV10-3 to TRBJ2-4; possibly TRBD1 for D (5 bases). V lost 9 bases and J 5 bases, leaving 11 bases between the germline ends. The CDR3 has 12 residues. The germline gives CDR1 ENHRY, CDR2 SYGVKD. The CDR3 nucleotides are TGTGCCATAGGGGCGCCGGAAAACATTCAGTACTTC. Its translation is CAIGAPENIQYF.

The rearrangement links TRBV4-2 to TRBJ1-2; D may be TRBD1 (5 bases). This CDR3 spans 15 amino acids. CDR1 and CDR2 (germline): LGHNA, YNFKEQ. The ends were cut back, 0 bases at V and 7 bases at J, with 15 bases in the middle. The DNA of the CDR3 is TGTGCCAGCAGCCAAGATCTATGGGACTCGGGTGGCTACACCTTC. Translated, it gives CASSQDLWDSGGYTF.

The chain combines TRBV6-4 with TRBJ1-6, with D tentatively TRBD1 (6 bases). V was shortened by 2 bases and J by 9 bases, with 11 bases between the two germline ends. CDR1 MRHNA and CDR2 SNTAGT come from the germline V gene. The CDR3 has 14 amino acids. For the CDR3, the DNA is TGTGCCAGCAGTGACAACAGGGACGGTTCACCCCTCCACTTT. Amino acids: CASSDNRDGSPLHF.

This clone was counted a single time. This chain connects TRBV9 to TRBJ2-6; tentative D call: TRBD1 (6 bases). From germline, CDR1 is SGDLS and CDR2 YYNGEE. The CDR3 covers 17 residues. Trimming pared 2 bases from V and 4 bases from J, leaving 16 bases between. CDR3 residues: CASSVPGALTGANVLTF. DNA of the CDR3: TGTGCCAGCAGCGTTCCAGGGGCTTTAACCGGGGCCAACGTCCTGACTTTC.

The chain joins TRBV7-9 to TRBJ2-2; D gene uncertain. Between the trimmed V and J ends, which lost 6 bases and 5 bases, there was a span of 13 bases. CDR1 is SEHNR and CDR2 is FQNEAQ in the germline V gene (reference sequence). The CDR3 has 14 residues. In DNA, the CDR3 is TGTGCCAGCAGATCCGGGTCCCCAACCGGGGAGCTGTTTTTT. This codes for CASRSGSPTGELFF. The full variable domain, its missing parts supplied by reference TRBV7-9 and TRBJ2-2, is DTGVSQNPRHKITKRGQNVTFRCDPISEHNRLYWYRQTLGQGPEFLTYFQNEAQLEKSRLLSDRFSAERPKGSFSTLEIQRTEQGDSAMYLCASRSGSPTGELFFGEGSRLTVL.

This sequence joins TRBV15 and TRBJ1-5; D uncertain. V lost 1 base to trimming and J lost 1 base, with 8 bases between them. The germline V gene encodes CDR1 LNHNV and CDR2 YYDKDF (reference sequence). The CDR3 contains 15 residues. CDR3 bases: TGTGCCACCAGCAGAGGTACATTAAGCAATCAGCCCCAGCATTTT. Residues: CATSRGTLSNQPQHF.

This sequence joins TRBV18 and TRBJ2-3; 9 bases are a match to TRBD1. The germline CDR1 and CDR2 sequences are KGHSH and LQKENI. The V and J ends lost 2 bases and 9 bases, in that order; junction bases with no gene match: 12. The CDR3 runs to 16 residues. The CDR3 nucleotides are TGTGCCAGCTCACCAGGGACAGGGATCACACAGAAGACGCAGTATTTT. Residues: CASSPGTGITQKTQYF.

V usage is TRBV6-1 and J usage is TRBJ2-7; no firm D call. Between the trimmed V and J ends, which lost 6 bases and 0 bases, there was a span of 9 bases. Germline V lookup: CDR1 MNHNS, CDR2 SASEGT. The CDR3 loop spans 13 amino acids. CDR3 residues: CASRQQISYEQYV. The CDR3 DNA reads TGTGCCAGCAGACAGCAAATCTCCTACGAGCAGTACGTC.

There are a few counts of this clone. CDR3 amino acids: CASSVSGVTNEKLFF. The CDR3 nucleotides read TGTGCCAGCAGTGTTTCAGGGGTGACTAATGAAAAACTGTTTTTT. The gene calls are TRBV25-1 and TRBJ1-4; D might be TRBD1 (6 bases). Trimming pared 4 bases from V and 2 bases from J, leaving 11 bases between. The CDR3 loop spans 15 amino acids. CDR1 is MGHDK and CDR2 is SYGVNS in the germline V gene.

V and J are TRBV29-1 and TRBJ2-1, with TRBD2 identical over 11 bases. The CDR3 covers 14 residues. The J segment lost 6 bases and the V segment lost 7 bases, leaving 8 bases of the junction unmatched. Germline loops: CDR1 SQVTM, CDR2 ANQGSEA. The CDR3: CSGLAGGLSNEQFF. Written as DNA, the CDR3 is TGCAGCGGCCTAGCGGGGGGCCTCTCCAATGAGCAGTTCTTC.

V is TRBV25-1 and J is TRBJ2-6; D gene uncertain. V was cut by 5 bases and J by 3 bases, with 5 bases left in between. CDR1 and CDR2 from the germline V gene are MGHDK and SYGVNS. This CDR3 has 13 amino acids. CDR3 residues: CASSSVGANVLTF. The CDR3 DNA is TGTGCCAGCAGTTCAGTTGGGGCCAACGTCCTGACTTTC.

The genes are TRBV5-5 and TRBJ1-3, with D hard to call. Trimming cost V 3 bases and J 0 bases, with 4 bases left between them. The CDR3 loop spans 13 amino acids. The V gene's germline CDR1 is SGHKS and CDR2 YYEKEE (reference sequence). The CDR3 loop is CASSWSSGNTIYF. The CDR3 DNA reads TGTGCCAGCAGCTGGAGCTCTGGAAACACCATATATTTT.

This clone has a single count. In DNA form, the CDR3 reads TGTGCCAGCAGTTACTCCTCAGTGAACACTGAAGCTTTCTTT. It yields the protein CASSYSSVNTEAFF. The chain employs TRBV6-5 and TRBJ1-1, with D uncertain. Trimming took 0 bases from V and 0 from J, leaving 5 bases between them. This CDR3 is 14 amino acids long. Germline V gene lookup returns CDR1 MNHEY and CDR2 SVGAGI.

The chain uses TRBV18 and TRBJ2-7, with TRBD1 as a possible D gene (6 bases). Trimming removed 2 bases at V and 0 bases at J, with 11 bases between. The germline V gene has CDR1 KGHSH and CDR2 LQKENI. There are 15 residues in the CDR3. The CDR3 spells CASSPGRGGSYEQYV. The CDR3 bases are TGTGCCAGCTCACCAGGGAGAGGGGGCTCCTACGAGCAGTACGTC.